The 2 T cell receptor beta chains given below trace back to one sample, sequenced in a study of Ad26.COV2.S vaccination and SARS-CoV-2 variants. Profiled with immunoSEQ multiplex PCR; TCRdb holds only in-frame clones, not every one. In the table there are some 290,000 clones, around 84% of which are singletons. Documented treatment: 15 to 20 received Ad26.COV2.S at low or high dose, single or two shots; about 5 received placebo; per-sample allocation not given. Vaccine and placebo recipients were sampled on day 63 after the first injection. Sequenced here: peripheral blood, sampled in a trial of Ad26.COV2.S vaccine versus placebo. The receptors originated from a person between 18 and 60 years old who received the Ad26.COV2.S COVID-19 vaccine or a placebo.

This clone turned up a few times. V is TRBV19 and J is TRBJ1-4, with D perhaps TRBD1 (6 bases). V dropped 3 bases and J dropped 8 bases, with 13 bases sitting between them. CDR1 and CDR2 from the germline V gene are LNHDA and SQIVND (reference sequence). The CDR3 spans 14 residues. The CDR3, as DNA: TGTGCCAGTAGTATCCGGGGGGGCGGCGAAAAACTGTTTTTT. Translated, it gives CASSIRGGGEKLFF.

This chain connects TRBV5-6 to TRBJ2-1; D may be TRBD1 (6 bases). The CDR3 has 13 residues. Germline V CDR1 and CDR2: SGHDT, YYEEEE. V lost 7 bases and J 3 bases, leaving 11 bases between the germline ends. CDR3 nucleotide sequence: TGTGCCAGCCAAAGGACAGTCTACAATGAGCAGTTCTTC. Its protein is CASQRTVYNEQFF.